The subject of this entry is one T cell receptor beta chain. The data derive from a study of control samples from healthy donors and cancer patients. Only in-frame clones appear in the TCRdb table, and some are missing; sequencing was by immunoSEQ multiplex PCR. This table holds under 200,000 clones, roughly 94% found once. Germline CDR1 reads SQVTM; CDR2 reads ANQGSEA. The V and J ends lost 3 bases and 2 bases respectively, with 7 bases between them. The CDR3 has 13 residues. This chain links TRBV29-1 with TRBJ2-2; no clear D gene. The TCR was taken from a man in his fifties or sixties with colorectal cancer. Material: PBMCs. This CDR3 is CSVDEENTGELFF. In DNA, the CDR3 is TGCAGCGTTGACGAGGAAAACACCGGGGAGCTGTTTTTT.